This T cell receptor beta chain was sequenced in a study of T cells in Graves' hyperthyroidism and ophthalmopathy. Regarding the study as a whole: Ophthalmopathy, which appeared later, was predicted by the model a median about 6 months before onset.

Amplification of TCR beta CDR3 regions was performed using RNA transcripts as template. The study used the HTBI primer set for a first-round RT-PCR of the TCR CDR3. MiXCR, run by TCRdb on the multiplex PCR reads, gives a single entry per CDR3 protein. The sample records more than 450,000 distinct CDR3 sequences, around 15% being singletons. Germline CDR1 WSHSY, CDR2 SAAADI. The V end lost 6 bases, the J end lost 2 bases, and 10 bases lay between the germline ends. CDR3 length: 13 residues. The patients, who ranged from 18 to 65 in age, presented with newly diagnosed hyperthyroidism lasting under 2 months. As concerns this clonotype: Its matching antigen is unknown.

The rearrangement links TRBV10-2 to TRBJ1-1; D remains ambiguous. The material sequenced was blood. The receptor was isolated from a woman aged 40 to 50 with Graves' hyperthyroidism. In nucleotides, the CDR3 is TGCGCCAGCAGGTACTTCCCCAACACTGAAGCTTTCTTT. This sequence encodes CASRYFPNTEAFF.